This T cell receptor (beta chain) was recorded in a study of T cell changes during pregnancy in multiple sclerosis. Using immunoSEQ multiplex PCR, the repertoire was profiled, and TCRdb retains in-frame clones only, with some absent. This repertoire shows some 54,000 clones, around 93% found once; its top ten account for more than 1.5%. This receptor was taken from a female donor with multiple sclerosis, enrolled in a pregnancy study. This specimen consisted of peripheral blood, obtained after pregnancy.

As DNA, the CDR3 is TGCGCCAGCAGCAACGGACTAGCCGCTATTACGCAGTATTTT. Residues: CASSNGLAAITQYF. V gene TRBV4-3 combines with J gene TRBJ2-3; 8 nucleotides line up with TRBD2. V shed 5 bases, J shed 8 bases, and the junction held 9 bases outside the gene matches. The CDR3 sequence is 14 residues long. Germline CDR1 and CDR2: LGHNA and YSLEER.